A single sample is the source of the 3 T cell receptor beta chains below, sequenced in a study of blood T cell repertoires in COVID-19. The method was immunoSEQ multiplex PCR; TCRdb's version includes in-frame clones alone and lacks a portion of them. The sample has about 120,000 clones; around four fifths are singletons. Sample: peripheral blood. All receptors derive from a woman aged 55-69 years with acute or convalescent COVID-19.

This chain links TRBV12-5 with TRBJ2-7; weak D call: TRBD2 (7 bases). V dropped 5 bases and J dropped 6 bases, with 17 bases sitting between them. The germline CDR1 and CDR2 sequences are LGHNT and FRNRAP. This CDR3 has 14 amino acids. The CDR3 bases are TGTGCTAGTGGTAATGACCGGGGGGCGGGCGAGCAGTACTTC. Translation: CASGNDRGAGEQYF.

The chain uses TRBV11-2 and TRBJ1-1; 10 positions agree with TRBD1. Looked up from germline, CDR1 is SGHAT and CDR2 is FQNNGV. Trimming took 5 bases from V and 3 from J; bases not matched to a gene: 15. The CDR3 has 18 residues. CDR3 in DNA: TGTGCCAGCAGCCGGAAAGCTTATCCTGGACAGGGGGACACTGAAGCTTTCTTT. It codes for CASSRKAYPGQGDTEAFF.

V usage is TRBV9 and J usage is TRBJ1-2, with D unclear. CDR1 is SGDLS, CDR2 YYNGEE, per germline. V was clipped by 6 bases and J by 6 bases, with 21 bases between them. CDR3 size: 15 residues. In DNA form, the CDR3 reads TGTGCCAGCACCTACCTCAACGGGGAGGTGGATGGCTACACCTTC. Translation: CASTYLNGEVDGYTF.